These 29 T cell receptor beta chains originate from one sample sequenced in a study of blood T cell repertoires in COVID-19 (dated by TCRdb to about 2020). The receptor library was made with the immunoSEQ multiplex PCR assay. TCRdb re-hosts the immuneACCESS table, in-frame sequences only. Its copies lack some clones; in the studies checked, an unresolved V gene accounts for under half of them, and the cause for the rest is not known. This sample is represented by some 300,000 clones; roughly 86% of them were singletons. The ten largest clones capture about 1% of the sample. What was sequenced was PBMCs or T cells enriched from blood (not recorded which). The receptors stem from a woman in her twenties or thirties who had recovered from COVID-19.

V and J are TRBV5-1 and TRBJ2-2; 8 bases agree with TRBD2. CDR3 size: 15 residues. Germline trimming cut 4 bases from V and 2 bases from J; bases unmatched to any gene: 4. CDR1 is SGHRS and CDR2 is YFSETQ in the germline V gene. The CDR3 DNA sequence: TGCGCCAGCAGCGGCGGGGGGACTAACACCGGGGAGCTGTTTTTT. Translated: CASSGGGTNTGELFF.

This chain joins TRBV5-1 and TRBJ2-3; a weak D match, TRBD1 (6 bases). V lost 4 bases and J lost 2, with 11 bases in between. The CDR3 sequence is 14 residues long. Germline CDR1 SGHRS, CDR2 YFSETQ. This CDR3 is CASSLWDITDTQYF. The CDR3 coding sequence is TGCGCCAGCAGCCTCTGGGACATCACAGATACGCAGTATTTT.

The CDR3: CASSQDPREEETQYF. In DNA, the CDR3 is TGTGCCAGCAGCCAAGACCCTCGGGAGGAAGAGACCCAGTACTTC. The chain employs TRBV3-1 (or the pseudogene TRBV3-2) and TRBJ2-5; 7 nucleotides align to TRBD2. The CDR3 contains 15 residues. The V and J ends lost 0 bases and 3 bases, in that order; junction bases with no gene match: 4. Germline V lookup: CDR1 LGHDT, CDR2 YNNKEL (reference sequence).

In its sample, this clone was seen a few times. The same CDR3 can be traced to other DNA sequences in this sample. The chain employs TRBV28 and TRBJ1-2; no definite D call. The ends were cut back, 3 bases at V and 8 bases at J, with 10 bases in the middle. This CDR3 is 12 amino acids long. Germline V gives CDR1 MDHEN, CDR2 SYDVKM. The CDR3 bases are TGTGCCAGCAGTTTGAGTACTCACGGCTACACCTTC. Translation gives CASSLSTHGYTF.

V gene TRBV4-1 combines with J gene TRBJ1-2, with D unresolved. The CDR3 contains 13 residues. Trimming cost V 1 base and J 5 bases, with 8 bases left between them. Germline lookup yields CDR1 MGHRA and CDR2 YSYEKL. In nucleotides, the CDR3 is TGCGCCAGCAGCCAAGCCGGTTATTATGGCTACACCTTC. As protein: CASSQAGYYGYTF.

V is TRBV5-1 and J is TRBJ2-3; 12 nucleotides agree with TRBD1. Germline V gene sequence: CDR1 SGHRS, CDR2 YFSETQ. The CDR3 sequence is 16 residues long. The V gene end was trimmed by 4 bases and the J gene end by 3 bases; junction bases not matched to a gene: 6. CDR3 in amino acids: CASSVSGQGATDTQYF. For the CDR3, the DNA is TGCGCCAGCAGCGTCTCGGGACAGGGGGCGACAGATACGCAGTATTTT.

CDR3 in DNA: TGTGCCAGCAACCGGGACAGCTCCTACGAGCAGTACTTC. Its protein is CASNRDSSYEQYF. V usage is TRBV9 and J usage is TRBJ2-7; 7 positions match TRBD1. The V gene's germline CDR1 is SGDLS and CDR2 YYNGEE. With 6 bases clipped from V and 0 bases from J, the junction kept 3 bases outside the gene matches. The CDR3 loop spans 13 amino acids.

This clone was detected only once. CDR3 amino acids: CASSLRRDSGNEFRNTIYF. In DNA form, the CDR3 reads TGTGCCAGCAGCCTGCGCCGGGACAGTGGAAACGAATTTAGAAACACCATATATTTT. This rearrangement joins TRBV7-6 to TRBJ1-3; TRBD1 agrees at 7 bases. Germline V gene sequence: CDR1 SGHVS, CDR2 FNYEAQ. The CDR3 length is 19 residues. V shed 5 bases and J 5 bases; nucleotides not matched to a gene: 21.

CDR3 in amino acids: CASTGDRKRTYGYTF. CDR3 nucleotides: TGTGCCTCTACAGGGGACCGGAAAAGGACCTATGGCTACACCTTC. This chain connects TRBV30 to TRBJ1-2; 7 positions match TRBD1. The V segment lost 7 bases and the J segment 4 bases; nucleotides outside the gene matches: 15. This CDR3 spans 15 amino acids. Germline values: CDR1 GTSNPN, CDR2 SVGIG (reference sequence). The whole variable domain, filled in from reference TRBV30 and TRBJ1-2, reads SQTIHQWPATLVQPVGSPLSLECTVEGTSNPNLYWYRQAAGRGLQLLFYSVGIGQISSEVPQNLSASRPQDRQFILSSKKLLLSDSGFYLCASTGDRKRTYGYTFGSGTRLTVV.

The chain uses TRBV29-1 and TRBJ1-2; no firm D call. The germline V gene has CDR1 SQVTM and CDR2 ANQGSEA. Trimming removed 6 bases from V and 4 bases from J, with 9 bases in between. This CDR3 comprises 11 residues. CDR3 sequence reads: CSVTGIYGYTF. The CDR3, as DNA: TGCAGCGTAACCGGGATCTATGGCTACACCTTC. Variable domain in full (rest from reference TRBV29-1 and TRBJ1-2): SAVISQKPSRDICQRGTSLTIQCQVDSQVTMMFWYRQQPGQSLTLIATANQGSEATYESGFVIDKFPISRPNLTFSTLTVSNMSPEDSSIYLCSVTGIYGYTFGSGTRLTVV.

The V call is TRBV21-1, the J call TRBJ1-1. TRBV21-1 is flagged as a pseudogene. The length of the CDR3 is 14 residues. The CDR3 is CGRREPRMNTEAFF. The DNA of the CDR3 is TGTGGGAGGAGGGAACCTCGTATGAACACTGAAGCTTTCTTT.

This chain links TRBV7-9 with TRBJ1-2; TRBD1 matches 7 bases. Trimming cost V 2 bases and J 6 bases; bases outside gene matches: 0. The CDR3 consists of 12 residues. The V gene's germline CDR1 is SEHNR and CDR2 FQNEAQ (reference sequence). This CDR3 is CASSLQGDGYTF. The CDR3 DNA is TGTGCCAGCAGCTTACAGGGGGATGGCTACACCTTC.

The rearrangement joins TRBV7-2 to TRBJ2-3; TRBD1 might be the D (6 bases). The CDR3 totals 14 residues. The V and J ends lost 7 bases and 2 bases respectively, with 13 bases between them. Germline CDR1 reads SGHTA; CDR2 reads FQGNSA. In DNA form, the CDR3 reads TGTGCCAGCACCCTTGGGGGCCCCACAGATACGCAGTATTTT. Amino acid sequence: CASTLGGPTDTQYF.

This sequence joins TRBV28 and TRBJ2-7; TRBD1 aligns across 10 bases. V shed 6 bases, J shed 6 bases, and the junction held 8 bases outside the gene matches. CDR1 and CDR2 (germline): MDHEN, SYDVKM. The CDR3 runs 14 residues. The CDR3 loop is CASRLPGQGSEQYF. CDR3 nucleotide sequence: TGTGCCAGCAGACTCCCGGGACAGGGGAGCGAGCAGTACTTC. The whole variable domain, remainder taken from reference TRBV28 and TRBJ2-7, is DVKVTQSSRYLVKRTGEKVFLECVQDMDHENMFWYRQDPGLGLRLIYFSYDVKMKEKGDIPEGYSVSREKKERFSLILESASTNQTSMYLCASRLPGQGSEQYFGPGTRLTVT.

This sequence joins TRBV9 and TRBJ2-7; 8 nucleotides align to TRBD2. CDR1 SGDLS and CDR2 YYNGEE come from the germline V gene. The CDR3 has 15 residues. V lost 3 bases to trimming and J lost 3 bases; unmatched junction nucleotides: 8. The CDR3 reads CASSGGLGGFYEQYF. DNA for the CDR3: TGTGCCAGCAGCGGGGGACTAGGAGGCTTCTACGAGCAGTACTTC. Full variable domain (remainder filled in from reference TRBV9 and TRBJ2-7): DSGVTQTPKHLITATGQRVTLRCSPRSGDLSVYWYQQSLDQGLQFLIQYYNGEERAKGNILERFSAQQFPDLHSELNLSSLELGDSALYFCASSGGLGGFYEQYFGPGTRLTVT.

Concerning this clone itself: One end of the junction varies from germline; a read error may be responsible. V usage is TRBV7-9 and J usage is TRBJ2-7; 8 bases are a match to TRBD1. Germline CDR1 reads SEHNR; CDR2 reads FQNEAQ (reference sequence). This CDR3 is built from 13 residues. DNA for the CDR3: TGTGCCAGCAGCTTAGGGGACAGGCCGTATACTGACTTC. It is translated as CASSLGDRPYTDF.

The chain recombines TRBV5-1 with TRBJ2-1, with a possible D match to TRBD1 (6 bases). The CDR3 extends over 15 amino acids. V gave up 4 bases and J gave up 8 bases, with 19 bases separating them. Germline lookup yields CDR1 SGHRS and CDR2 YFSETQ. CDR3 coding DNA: TGCGCCAGCAGCGGGGTTGGGACAACGTCCGATGAGCAGTTCTTC. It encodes CASSGVGTTSDEQFF.

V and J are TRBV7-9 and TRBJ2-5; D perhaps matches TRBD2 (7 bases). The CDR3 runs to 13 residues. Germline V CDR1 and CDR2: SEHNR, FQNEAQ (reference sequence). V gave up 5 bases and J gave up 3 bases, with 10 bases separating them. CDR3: CASSGGGEETQYF. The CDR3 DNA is TGTGCCAGCAGCGGAGGGGGGGAAGAGACCCAGTACTTC.

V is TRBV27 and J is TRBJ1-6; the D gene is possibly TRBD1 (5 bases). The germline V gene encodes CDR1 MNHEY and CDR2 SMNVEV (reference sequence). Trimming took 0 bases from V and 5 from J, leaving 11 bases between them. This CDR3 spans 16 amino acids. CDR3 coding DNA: TGTGCCAGCAGTTTATCATCCAGGGTTGATAATTCACCCCTCCACTTT. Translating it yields CASSLSSRVDNSPLHF.

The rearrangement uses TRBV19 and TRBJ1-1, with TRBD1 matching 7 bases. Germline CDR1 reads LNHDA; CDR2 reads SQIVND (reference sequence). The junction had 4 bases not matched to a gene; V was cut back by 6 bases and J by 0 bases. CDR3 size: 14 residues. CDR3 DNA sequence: TGTGCCAGTAGCTATGGACAGGTGAACACTGAAGCTTTCTTT. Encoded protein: CASSYGQVNTEAFF.

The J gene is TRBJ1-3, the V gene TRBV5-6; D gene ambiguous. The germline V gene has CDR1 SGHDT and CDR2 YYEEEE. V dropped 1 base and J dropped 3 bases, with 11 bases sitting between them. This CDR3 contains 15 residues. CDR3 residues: CASSLFEGLGNTIYF. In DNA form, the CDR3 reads TGTGCCAGCAGCTTGTTTGAGGGTCTTGGAAACACCATATATTTT.

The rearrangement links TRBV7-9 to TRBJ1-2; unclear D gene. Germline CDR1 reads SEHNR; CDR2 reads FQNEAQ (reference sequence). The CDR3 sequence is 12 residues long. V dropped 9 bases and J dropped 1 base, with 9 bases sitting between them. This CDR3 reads CAREESNYGYTF. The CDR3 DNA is TGTGCCAGAGAAGAGAGTAACTATGGCTACACCTTC.

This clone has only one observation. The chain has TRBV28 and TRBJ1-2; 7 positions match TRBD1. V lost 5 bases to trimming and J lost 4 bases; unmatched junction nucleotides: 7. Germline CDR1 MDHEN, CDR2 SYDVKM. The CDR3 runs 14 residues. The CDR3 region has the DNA TGTGCCAGCAGTAACCGGGACAGCCTCTATGGCTACACCTTC. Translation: CASSNRDSLYGYTF.

As DNA, the CDR3 is TGTGCCATCGGCAACCAGGGCTACGAGCAGTACTTC. Its protein is CAIGNQGYEQYF. This chain uses TRBV10-3 with TRBJ2-7; maybe TRBD1 (5 bases). Germline CDR1 is ENHRY and CDR2 is SYGVKD. The CDR3 totals 12 residues. Trimming took off 8 bases at V and 3 bases at J, with 11 bases between the two ends.

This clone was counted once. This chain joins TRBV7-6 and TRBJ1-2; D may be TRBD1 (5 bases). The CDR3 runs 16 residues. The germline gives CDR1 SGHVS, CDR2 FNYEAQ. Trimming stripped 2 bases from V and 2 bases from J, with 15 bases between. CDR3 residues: CASSLSPGGANYGYTF. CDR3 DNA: TGTGCCAGCAGCTTAAGTCCTGGAGGGGCCAACTATGGCTACACCTTC. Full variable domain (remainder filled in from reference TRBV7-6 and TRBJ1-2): GAGVSQSPRYKVTKRGQDVALRCDPISGHVSLYWYRQALGQGPEFLTYFNYEAQQDKSGLPNDRFSAERPEGSISTLTIQRTEQRDSAMYRCASSLSPGGANYGYTFGSGTRLTVV.

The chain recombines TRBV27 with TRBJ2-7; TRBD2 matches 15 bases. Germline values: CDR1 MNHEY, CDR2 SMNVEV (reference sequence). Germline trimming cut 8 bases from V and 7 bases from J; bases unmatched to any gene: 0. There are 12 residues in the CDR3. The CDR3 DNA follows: TGTGCCAGCGGGACTAGCGGGAGGGAGCAGTACTTC. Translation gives CASGTSGREQYF.

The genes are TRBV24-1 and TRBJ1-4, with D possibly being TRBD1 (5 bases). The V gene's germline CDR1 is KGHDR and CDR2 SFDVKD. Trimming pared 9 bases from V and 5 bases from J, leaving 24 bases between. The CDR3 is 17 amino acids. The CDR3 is CATPGRPGFHANEKLFF. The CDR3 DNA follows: TGTGCCACCCCGGGCAGGCCAGGGTTCCATGCGAATGAAAAACTGTTTTTT.

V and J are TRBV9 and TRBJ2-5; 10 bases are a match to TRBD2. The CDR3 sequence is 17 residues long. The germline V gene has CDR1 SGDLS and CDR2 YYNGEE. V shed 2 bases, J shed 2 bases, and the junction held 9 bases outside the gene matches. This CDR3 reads CASSVLSGTSVQETQYF. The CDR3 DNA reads TGTGCCAGCAGCGTCTTATCGGGGACTAGCGTACAAGAGACCCAGTACTTC.

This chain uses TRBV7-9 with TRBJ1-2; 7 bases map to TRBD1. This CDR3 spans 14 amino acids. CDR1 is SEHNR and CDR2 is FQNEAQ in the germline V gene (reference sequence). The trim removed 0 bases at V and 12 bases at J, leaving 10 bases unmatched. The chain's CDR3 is CASSLALGQLVDTF. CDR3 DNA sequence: TGTGCCAGCAGCTTAGCCCTGGGACAGCTGGTGGACACCTTC. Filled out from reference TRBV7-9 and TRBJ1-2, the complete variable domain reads DTGVSQNPRHKITKRGQNVTFRCDPISEHNRLYWYRQTLGQGPEFLTYFQNEAQLEKSRLLSDRFSAERPKGSFSTLEIQRTEQGDSAMYLCASSLALGQLVDTFGSGTRLTVV.